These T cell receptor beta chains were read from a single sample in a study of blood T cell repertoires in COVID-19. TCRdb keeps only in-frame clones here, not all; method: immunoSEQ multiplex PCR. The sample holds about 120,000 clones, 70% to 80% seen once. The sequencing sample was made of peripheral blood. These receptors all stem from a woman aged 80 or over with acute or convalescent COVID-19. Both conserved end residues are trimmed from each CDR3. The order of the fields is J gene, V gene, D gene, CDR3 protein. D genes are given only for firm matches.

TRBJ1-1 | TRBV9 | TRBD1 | ASSVTGSNTEAF
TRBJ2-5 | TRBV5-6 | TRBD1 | ASSGTGGFAQETQY
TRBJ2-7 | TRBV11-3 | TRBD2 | ASSPSGRSYEQY
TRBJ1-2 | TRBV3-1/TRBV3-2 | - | ASSPHGEGYT
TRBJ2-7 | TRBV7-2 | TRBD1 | ASSLVGTGAPSSYEQY
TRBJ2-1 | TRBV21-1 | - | ASGPPRVFKIGEVKF
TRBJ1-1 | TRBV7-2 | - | ASLSWGGGTEAF
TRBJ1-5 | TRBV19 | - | ASSREPRQPQH
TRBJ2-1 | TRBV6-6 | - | ASSYSKPGQRGEQF
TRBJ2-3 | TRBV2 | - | ASSAVEQGAGIDTDTQY
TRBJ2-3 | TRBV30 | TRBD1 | AWTHGRTGRTDTQY
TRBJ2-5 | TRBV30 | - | AYNRVGETQY
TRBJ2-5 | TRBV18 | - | ASSYGGANQETQY
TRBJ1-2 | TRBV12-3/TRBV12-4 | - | ASARGDGYT